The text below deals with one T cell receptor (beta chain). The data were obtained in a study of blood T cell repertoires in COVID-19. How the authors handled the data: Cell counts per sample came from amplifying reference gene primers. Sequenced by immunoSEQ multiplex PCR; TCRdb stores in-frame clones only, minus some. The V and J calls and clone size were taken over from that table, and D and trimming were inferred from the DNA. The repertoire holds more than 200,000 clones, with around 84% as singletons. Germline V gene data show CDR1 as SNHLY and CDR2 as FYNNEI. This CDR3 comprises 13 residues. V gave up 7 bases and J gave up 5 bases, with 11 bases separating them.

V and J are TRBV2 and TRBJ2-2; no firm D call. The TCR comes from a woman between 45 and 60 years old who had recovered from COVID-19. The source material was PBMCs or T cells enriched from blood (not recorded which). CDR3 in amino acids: CASKPGSTGELFF. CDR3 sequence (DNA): TGTGCCAGCAAGCCCGGGTCAACCGGGGAGCTGTTTTTT.